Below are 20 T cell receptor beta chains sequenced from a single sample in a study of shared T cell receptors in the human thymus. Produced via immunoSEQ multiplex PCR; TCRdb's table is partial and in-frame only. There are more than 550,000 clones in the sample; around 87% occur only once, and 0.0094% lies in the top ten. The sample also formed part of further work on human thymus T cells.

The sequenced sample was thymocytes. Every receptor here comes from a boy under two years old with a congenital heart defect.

The CDR3 region has the DNA TGTGCCAGCAGTTTTACCGGGACAGTCGAAAATCAGCCCCAGCATTTT. As protein: CASSFTGTVENQPQHF. The V gene is TRBV28, the J gene TRBJ1-5; TRBD1 aligns across 7 bases. Germline CDR1 reads MDHEN; CDR2 reads SYDVKM. CDR3 length equals 16 residues. Losses at the gene ends were 3 bases for V and 4 bases for J; bases not matched to a gene: 9.

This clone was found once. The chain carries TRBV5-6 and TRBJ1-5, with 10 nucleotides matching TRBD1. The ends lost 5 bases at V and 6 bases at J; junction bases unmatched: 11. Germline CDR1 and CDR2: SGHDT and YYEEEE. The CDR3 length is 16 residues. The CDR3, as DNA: TGTGCCAGCAGTTCTTGGGACAGGGGAGGAAGTCAGCCCCAGCATTTT. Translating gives CASSSWDRGGSQPQHF.

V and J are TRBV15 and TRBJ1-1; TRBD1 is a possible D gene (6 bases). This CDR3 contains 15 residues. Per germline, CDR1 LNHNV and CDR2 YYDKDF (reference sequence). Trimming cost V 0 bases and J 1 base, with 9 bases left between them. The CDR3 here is CATSRDPGENTEAFF. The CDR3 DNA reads TGTGCCACCAGCAGAGATCCAGGGGAGAACACTGAAGCTTTCTTT.

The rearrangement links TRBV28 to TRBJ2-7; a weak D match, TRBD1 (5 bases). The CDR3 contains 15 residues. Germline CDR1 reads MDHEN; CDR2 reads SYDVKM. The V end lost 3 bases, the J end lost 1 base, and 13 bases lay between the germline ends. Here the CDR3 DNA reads TGTGCCAGCAGTTTTGGTTCAAGGACATCCTACGAGCAGTACTTC. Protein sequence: CASSFGSRTSYEQYF.

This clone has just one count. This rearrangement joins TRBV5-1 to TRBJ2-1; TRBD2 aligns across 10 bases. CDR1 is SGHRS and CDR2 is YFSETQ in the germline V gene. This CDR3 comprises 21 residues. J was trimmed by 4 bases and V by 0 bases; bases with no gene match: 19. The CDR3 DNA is TGCGCCAGCAGCTTGGAGTTTGGGACTAGCGAAAGATTAGCTCGGTACAATGAGCAGTTCTTC. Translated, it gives CASSLEFGTSERLARYNEQFF.

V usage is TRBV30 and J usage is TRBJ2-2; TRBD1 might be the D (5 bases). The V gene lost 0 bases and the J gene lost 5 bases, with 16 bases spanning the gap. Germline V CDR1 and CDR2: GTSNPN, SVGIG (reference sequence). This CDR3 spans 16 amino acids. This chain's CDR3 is CAWSVNRRVGTGELFF. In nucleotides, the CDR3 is TGTGCCTGGAGTGTAAATCGCAGGGTGGGAACCGGGGAGCTGTTTTTT.

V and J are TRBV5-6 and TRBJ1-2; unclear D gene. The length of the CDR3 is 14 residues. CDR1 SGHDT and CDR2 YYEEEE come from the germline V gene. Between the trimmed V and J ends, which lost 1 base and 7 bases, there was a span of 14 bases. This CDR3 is CASSLSPLLPGYTF. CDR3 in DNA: TGTGCCAGCAGCTTGTCTCCTCTCCTCCCTGGCTACACCTTC.

The CDR3 nucleotides are TGTGCCACCAGCAGTATTTTCCAGCGGGGGACAGATACGCAGTATTTT. Amino acid sequence: CATSSIFQRGTDTQYF. The chain couples TRBV15 to TRBJ2-3; 8 bases fit TRBD2. Germline CDR1 and CDR2: LNHNV and YYDKDF (reference sequence). V gave up 3 bases and J gave up 3 bases; unmatched junction bases: 8. This CDR3 spans 16 amino acids.

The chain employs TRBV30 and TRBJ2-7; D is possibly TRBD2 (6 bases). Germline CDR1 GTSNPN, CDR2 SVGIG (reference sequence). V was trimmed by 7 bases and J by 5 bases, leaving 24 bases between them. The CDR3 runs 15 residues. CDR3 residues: CAYRQPGEPYDEQYF. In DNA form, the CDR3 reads TGTGCCTACCGACAACCGGGAGAGCCCTACGACGAGCAGTACTTC.

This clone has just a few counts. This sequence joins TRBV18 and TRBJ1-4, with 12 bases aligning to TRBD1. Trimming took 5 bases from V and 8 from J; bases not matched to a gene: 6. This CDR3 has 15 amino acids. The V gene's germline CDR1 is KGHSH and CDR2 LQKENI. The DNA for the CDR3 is TGTGCCAGCTCAAAACGGGACAGGGGGCAGGAAAAACTGTTTTTT. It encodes CASSKRDRGQEKLFF.

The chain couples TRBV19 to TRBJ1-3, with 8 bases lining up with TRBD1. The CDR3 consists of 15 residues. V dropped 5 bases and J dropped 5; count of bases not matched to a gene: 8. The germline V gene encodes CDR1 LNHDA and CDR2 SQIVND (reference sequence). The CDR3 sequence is CASSPRTGKRNTIYF. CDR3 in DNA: TGTGCCAGTAGTCCCCGGACAGGGAAACGAAACACCATATATTTT.

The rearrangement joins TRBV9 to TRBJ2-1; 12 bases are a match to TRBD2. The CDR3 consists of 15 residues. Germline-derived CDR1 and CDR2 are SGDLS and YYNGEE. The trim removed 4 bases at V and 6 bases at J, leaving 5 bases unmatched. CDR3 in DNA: TGTGCCAGCAGCACAGAACTAGCGGGGGGCAATGAGCAGTTCTTC. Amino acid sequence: CASSTELAGGNEQFF.

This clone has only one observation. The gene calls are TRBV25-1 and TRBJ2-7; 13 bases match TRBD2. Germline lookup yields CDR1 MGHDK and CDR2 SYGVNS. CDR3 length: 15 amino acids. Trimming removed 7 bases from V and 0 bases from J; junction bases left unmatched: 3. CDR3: CASKGTSGNSYEQYF. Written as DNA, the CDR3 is TGTGCCAGCAAAGGGACTAGCGGGAACTCCTACGAGCAGTACTTC.

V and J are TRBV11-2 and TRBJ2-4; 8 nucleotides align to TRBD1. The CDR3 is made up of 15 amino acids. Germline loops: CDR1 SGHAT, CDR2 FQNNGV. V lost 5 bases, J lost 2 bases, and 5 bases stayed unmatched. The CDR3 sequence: CASSNRGSTKNIQYF. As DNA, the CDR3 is TGTGCCAGCAGCAACAGGGGGAGTACCAAAAACATTCAGTACTTC.

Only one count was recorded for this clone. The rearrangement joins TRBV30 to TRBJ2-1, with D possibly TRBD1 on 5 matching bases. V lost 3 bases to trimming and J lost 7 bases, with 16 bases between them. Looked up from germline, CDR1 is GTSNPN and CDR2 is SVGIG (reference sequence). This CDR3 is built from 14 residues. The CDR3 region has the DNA TGTGCCTGGAGACTCCAGGGAAAGGGGAATGAGCAGTTCTTC. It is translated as CAWRLQGKGNEQFF.

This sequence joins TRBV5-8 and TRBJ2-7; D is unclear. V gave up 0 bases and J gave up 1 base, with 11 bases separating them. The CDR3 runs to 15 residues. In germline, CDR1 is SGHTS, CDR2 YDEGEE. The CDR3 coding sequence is TGTGCCAGCAGCTTGGCGGAAAGCGAGTCCTACGAGCAGTACTTC. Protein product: CASSLAESESYEQYF.

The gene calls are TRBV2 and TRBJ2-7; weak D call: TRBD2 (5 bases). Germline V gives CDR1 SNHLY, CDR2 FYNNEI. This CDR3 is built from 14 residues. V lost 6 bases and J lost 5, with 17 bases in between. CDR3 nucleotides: TGTGCCAGCAGCCACCCGGGATCCTGGGACGAGCAGTACTTC. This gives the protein CASSHPGSWDEQYF.

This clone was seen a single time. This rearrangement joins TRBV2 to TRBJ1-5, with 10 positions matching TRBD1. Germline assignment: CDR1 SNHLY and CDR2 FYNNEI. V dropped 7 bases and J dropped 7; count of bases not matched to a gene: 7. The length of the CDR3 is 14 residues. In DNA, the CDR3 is TGTGCCAGCAAGAGACAGGGGGCTGGGCAGCCCCAGCATTTT. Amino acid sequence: CASKRQGAGQPQHF.

The CDR3 is CASGLVGSLAGGGEQFF. The DNA for the CDR3 is TGTGCTAGTGGTTTGGTAGGTAGCCTAGCGGGAGGTGGTGAGCAGTTCTTC. The gene calls are TRBV12-5 and TRBJ2-1, with TRBD2 matching 11 bases. Germline CDR1 reads LGHNT; CDR2 reads FRNRAP. With V trimmed by 0 bases and J by 9 bases, 10 bases remained unmatched. The CDR3 consists of 17 residues.

DNA for the CDR3: TGTGCCAGCAGGAGCTGGTCACCCCTCCACTTT. Amino acids: CASRSWSPLHF. V usage is TRBV6-1 and J usage is TRBJ1-6, with D unclear. The CDR3 is made up of 11 amino acids. Per the germline V gene, CDR1 is MNHNS and CDR2 is SASEGT. V lost 6 bases, J lost 10 bases, and 7 bases lay in between.